This TCR beta chain was obtained from a study of T-cell memory formation after mild COVID-19. This CDR3 is built from 13 residues. The germline gives CDR1 SQVTM, CDR2 ANQGSEA. V was clipped by 7 bases and J by 0 bases; unmatched bases: 5. TCRdb processed the 5' RACE reads anew with MiXCR; each CDR3 protein has one entry. The sample has about 320,000 distinct CDR3 sequences; roughly an eighth are singletons. The sequenced material came from PBMCs or a T cell subset sorted from them (not recorded which). This TCR came from a man younger than 35 who had mild COVID-19 (a few samples of this study predate the infection). Cell type and time point are not known. This chain links TRBV29-1 with TRBJ1-1; 7 bases are shared with TRBD1. The CDR3 loop is CSAQTGLNTEAFF. CDR3 nucleotides: TGCAGCGCCCAGACAGGGTTGAACACTGAAGCTTTCTTT.